The clone carrying this T cell receptor beta chain has more than one count but fewer than ten. What it recognizes is unknown. This sample stems from a study of beta chain features in type 1 diabetes. The study's findings and limits: PCR might favor shorter templates, but any such skew would affect patients and controls equally. Shorter TCRB CDR3s, moderately but significantly so, were found in Type 1 diabetes patients in all four CD4+ subsets.

A single heparinised blood sample, averaging around 0.11 L, was obtained per donor. The purity of all sorted populations exceeded 98%. Investigators reverse transcribed all isolated RNA, so they sequenced expressed TCRB transcripts. Measured with immunoSEQ multiplex PCR; TCRdb has only the in-frame clones, and not every one. The table records hundreds of thousands of clones, over 12% of them present only once. The V segment lost 2 bases and the J segment 8 bases; nucleotides outside the gene matches: 4. The CDR3 length is 13 residues. Germline-derived CDR1 and CDR2 are GTSNPN and SVGIG (reference sequence).

The sequence derives from a man between 18 and 35 years old with type 1 diabetes. V gene TRBV30 combines with J gene TRBJ2-3, with 10 nucleotides matching TRBD2. Sequenced material: naive CD4+ T cells from blood. In DNA, the CDR3 is TGTGCCTGGAGTTCAGCGGGGGGGCCTACGCAGTATTTT. This translates into CAWSSAGGPTQYF.